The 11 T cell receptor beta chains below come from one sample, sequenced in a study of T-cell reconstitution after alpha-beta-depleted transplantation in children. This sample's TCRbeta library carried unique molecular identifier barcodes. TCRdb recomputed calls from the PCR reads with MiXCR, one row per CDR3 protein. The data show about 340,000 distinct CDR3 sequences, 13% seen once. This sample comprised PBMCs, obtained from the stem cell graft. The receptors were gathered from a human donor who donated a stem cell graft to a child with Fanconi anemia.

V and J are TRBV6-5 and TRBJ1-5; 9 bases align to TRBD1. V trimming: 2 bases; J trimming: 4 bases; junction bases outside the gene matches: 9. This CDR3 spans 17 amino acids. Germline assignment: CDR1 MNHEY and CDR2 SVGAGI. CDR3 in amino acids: CASSYLWDREVNQPQHF. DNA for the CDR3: TGTGCCAGCAGTTACCTGTGGGACAGGGAGGTTAATCAGCCCCAGCATTTT.

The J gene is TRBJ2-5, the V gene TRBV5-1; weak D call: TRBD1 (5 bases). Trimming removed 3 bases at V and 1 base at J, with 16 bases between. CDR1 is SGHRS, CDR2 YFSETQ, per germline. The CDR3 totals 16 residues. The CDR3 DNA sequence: TGCGCCAGCAGCTCAGAACCTAACAGGTCCCAAGAGACCCAGTACTTC. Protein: CASSSEPNRSQETQYF.

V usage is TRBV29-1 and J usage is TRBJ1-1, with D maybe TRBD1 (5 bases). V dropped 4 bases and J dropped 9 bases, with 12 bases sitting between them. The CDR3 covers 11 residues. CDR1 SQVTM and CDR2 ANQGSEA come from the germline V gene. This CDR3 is CSVGDGWKAFF. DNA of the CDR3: TGCAGCGTTGGGGACGGATGGAAAGCTTTCTTT. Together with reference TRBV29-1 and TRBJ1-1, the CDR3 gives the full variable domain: SAVISQKPSRDICQRGTSLTIQCQVDSQVTMMFWYRQQPGQSLTLIATANQGSEATYESGFVIDKFPISRPNLTFSTLTVSNMSPEDSSIYLCSVGDGWKAFFGQGTRLTVV.

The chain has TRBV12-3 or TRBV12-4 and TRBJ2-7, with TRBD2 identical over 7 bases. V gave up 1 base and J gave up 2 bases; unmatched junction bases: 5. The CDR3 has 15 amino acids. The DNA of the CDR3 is TGTGCCAGCAGTTTAGTGGCGGGAGCGACCTACGAGCAGTACTTC. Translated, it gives CASSLVAGATYEQYF.

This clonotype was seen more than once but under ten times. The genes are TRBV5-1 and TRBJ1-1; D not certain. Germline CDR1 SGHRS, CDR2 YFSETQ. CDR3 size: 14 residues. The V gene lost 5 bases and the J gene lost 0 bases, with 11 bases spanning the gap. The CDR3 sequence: CASSPEGLNTEAFF. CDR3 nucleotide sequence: TGCGCCAGCAGTCCCGAGGGATTGAACACTGAAGCTTTCTTT. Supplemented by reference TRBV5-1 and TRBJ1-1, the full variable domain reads KAGVTQTPRYLIKTRGQQVTLSCSPISGHRSVSWYQQTPGQGLQFLFEYFSETQRNKGNFPGRFSGRQFSNSRSEMNVSTLELGDSALYLCASSPEGLNTEAFFGQGTRLTVV.

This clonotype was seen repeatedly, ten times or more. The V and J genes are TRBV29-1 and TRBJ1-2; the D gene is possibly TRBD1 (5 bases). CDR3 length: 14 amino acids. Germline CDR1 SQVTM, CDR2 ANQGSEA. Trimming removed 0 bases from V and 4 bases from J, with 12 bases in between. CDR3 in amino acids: CSVEDPRASYGYTF. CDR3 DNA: TGCAGCGTTGAAGATCCCAGGGCCAGCTATGGCTACACCTTC.

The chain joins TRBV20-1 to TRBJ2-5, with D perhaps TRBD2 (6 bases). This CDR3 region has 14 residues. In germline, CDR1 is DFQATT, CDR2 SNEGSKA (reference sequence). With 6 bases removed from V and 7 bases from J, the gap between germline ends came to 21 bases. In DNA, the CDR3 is TGCAGTGCCCAGAAGGAGGGATTAAAGGGGACCCAGTACTTC. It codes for CSAQKEGLKGTQYF.

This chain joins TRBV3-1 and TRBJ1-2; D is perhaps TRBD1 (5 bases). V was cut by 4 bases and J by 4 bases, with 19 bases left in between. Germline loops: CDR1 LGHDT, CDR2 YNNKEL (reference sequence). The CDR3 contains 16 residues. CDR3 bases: TGTGCCAGCAGCCCCTTCCCGAGCAGGGTGAGCTATGGCTACACCTTC. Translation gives CASSPFPSRVSYGYTF.

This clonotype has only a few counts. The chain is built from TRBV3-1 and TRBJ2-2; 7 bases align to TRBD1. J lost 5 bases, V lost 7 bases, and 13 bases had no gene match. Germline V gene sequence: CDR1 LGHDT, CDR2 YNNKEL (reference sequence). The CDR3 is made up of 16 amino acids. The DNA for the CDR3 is TGTGCCAGCACCCGAAGGGGAAACAGGGGTACCGGGGAGCTGTTTTTT. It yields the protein CASTRRGNRGTGELFF.

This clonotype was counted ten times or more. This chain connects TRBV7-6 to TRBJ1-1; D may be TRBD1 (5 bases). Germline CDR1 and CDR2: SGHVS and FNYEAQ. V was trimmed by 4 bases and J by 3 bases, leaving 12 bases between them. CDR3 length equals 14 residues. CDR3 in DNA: TGTGCCAGCAGCTGGGGGGGTAGGGACACTGAAGCTTTCTTT. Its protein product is CASSWGGRDTEAFF.

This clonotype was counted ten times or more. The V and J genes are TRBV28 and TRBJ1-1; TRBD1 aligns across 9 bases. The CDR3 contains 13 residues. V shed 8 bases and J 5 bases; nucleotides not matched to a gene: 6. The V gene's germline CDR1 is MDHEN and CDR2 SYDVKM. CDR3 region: CASVLTGGTEAFF. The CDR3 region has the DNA TGTGCCAGCGTTTTGACAGGGGGTACTGAAGCTTTCTTT.